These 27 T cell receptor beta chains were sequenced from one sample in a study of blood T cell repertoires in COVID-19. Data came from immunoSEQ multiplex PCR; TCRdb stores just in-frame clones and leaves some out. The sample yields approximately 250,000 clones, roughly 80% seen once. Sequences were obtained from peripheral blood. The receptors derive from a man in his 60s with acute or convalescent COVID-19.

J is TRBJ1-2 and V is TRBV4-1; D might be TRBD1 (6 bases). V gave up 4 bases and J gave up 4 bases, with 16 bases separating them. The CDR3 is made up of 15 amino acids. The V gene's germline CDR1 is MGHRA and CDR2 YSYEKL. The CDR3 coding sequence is TGCGCCAGCAGCCCCGTAGTCGGACAGTTCTATGGCTACACCTTC. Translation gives CASSPVVGQFYGYTF.

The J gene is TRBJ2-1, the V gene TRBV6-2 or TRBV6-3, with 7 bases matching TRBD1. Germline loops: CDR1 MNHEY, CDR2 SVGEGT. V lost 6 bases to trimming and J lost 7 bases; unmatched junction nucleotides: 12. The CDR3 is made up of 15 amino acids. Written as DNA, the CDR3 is TGTGCCAGCAGCCACGCCCGGACAGGTCCAAATGAGCAGTTCTTC. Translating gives CASSHARTGPNEQFF.

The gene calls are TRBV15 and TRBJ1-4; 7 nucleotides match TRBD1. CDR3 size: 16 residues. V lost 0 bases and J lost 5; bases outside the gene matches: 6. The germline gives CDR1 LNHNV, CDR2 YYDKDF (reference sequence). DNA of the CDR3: TGTGCCACCAGCAGAGATGGAGGGGGCGGGAATGAAAAACTGTTTTTT. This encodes CATSRDGGGGNEKLFF.

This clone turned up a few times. This CDR3 reads CASSESSGRGQPQHF. CDR3 DNA sequence: TGTGCCAGCAGTGAATCCTCCGGGAGGGGCCAGCCCCAGCATTTT. The chain joins TRBV2 to TRBJ1-5; D is perhaps TRBD1 (5 bases). This CDR3 comprises 15 residues. Germline CDR1 reads SNHLY; CDR2 reads FYNNEI. Trimming took 2 bases from V and 7 from J, leaving 15 bases between them.

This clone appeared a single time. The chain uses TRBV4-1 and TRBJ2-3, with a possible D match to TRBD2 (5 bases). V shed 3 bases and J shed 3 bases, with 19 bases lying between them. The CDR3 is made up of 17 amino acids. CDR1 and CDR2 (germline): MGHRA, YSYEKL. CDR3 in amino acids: CASSHATGPRATDTQYF. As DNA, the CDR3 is TGCGCCAGCAGCCACGCGACTGGGCCGCGGGCGACAGATACGCAGTATTTT.

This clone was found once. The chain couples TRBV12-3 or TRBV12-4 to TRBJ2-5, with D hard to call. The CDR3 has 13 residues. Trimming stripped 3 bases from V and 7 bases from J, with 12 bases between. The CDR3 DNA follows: TGTGCCAGCAGTTTTCCCGGAGATCGGACCCAGTACTTC. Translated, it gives CASSFPGDRTQYF.

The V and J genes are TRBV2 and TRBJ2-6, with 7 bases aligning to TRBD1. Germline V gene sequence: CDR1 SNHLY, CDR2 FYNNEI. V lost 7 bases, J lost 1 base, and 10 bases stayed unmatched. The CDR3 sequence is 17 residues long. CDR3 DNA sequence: TGTGCCAGCACCCGGGACAGAATTTTGTCTGGGGCCAACGTCCTGACTTTC. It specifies CASTRDRILSGANVLTF.

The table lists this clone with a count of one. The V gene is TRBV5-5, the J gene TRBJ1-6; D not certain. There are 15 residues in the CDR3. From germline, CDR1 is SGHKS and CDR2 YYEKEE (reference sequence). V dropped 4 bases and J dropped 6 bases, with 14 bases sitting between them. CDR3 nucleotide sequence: TGTGCCAGCAGCCCACCCCGGAGCGGTAATTCACCCCTCCACTTT. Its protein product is CASSPPRSGNSPLHF.

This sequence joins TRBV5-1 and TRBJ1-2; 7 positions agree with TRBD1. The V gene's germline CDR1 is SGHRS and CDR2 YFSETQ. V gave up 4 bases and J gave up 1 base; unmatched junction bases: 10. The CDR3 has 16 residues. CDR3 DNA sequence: TGCGCCAGCAGCCCAGAGGGACAGACGGTTAACTATGGCTACACCTTC. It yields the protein CASSPEGQTVNYGYTF.

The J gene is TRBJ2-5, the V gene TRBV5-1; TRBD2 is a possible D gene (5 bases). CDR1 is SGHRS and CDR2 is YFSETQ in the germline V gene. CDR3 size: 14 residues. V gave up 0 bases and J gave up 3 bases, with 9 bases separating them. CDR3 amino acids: CASSLVGVEETQYF. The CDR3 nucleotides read TGCGCCAGCAGCTTGGTCGGGGTTGAAGAGACCCAGTACTTC.

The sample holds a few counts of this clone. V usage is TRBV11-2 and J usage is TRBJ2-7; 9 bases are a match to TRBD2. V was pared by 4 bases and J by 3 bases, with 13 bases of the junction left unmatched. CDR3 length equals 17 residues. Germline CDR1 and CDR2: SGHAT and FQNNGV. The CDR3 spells CASSSPITASGDYEQYF. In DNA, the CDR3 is TGTGCCAGCAGCTCTCCCATTACGGCTAGCGGGGACTACGAGCAGTACTTC.

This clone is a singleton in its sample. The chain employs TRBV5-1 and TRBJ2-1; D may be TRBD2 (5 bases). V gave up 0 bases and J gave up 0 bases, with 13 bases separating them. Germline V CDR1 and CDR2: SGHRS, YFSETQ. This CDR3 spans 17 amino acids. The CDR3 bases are TGCGCCAGCAGCTTGGTTCGGGGTCCAGGCTCCTACAATGAGCAGTTCTTC. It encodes CASSLVRGPGSYNEQFF.

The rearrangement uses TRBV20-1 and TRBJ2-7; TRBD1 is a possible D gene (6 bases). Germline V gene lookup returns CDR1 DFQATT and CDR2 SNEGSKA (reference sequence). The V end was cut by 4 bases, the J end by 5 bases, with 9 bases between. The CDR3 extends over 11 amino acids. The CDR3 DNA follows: TGCAGTGCTAACAGGGACCACGAGCAGTACTTC. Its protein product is CSANRDHEQYF.

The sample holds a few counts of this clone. Written as DNA, the CDR3 is TGCAGCGCCGACGGGGAGTACAATGAGCAGTTCTTC. Translating gives CSADGEYNEQFF. The chain combines TRBV29-1 with TRBJ2-1; possibly TRBD2 for D (5 bases). This CDR3 region has 12 residues. Per the germline V gene, CDR1 is SQVTM and CDR2 is ANQGSEA. V was clipped by 7 bases and J by 4 bases, with 11 bases between them.

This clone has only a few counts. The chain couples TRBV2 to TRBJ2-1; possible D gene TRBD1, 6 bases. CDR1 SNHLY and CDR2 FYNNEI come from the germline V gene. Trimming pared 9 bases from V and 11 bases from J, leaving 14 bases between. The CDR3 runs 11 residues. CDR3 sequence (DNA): TGTGCCAGTGACAGGTCCCTCCAGCAGTTCTTC. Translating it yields CASDRSLQQFF.

The CDR3 here is CSGNRGNTEAFF. The CDR3 bases are TGCAGCGGGAACAGGGGGAACACTGAAGCTTTCTTT. The gene calls are TRBV29-1 and TRBJ1-1, with 7 bases matching TRBD1. The CDR3 totals 12 residues. The germline V gene encodes CDR1 SQVTM and CDR2 ANQGSEA. Trimming removed 7 bases from V and 1 base from J; junction bases left unmatched: 3.

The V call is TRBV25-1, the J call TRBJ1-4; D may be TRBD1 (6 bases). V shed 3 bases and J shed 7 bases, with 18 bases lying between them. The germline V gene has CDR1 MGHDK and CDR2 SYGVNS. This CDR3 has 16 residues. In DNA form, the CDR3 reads TGTGCCAGCAGTGACCACAGGGTTGAGCTCGGTGAAAAACTGTTTTTT. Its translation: CASSDHRVELGEKLFF. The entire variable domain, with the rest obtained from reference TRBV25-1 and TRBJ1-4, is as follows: EADIYQTPRYLVIGTGKKITLECSQTMGHDKMYWYQQDPGMELHLIHYSYGVNSTEKGDLSSESTVSRIRTEHFPLTLESARPSHTSQYLCASSDHRVELGEKLFFGSGTQLSVL.

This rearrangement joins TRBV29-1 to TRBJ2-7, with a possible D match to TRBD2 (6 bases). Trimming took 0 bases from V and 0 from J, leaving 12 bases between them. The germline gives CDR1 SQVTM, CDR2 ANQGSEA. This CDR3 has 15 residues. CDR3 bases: TGCAGCGTTGAAGAGGTTAGCGGCAGCTCCTACGAGCAGTACTTC. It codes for CSVEEVSGSSYEQYF.

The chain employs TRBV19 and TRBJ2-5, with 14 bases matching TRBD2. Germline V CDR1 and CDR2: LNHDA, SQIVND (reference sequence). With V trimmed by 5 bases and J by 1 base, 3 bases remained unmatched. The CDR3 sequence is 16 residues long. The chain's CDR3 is CASSLGLAGGQETQYF. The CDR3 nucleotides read TGTGCCAGTAGTCTCGGACTAGCGGGAGGCCAAGAGACCCAGTACTTC.

The CDR3 DNA follows: TGTGCCAGCAGCATACCTAGCGGGGGCTCCTACAATGAGCAGTTCTTC. This encodes CASSIPSGGSYNEQFF. This chain uses TRBV7-6 with TRBJ2-1; 10 bases are shared with TRBD2. Germline-derived CDR1 and CDR2 are SGHVS and FNYEAQ. This CDR3 comprises 16 residues. V lost 5 bases to trimming and J lost 0 bases; unmatched junction nucleotides: 4.

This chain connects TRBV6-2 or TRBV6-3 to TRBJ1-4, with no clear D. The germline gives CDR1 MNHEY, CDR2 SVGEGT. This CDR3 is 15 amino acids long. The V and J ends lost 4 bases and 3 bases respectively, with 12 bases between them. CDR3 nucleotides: TGTGCCAGCAGTTCAGGAGGCGCCGCTAATGAAAAACTGTTTTTT. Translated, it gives CASSSGGAANEKLFF.

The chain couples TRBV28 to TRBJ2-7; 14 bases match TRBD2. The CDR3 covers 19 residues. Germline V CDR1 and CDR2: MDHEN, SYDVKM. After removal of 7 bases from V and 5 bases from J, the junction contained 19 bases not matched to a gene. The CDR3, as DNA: TGTGCCAGCAATACCGACAGGGGACTAGCGGGAGTAAGTCCCCACGAGCAGTACTTC. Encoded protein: CASNTDRGLAGVSPHEQYF.

CDR3 nucleotide sequence: TGCGCCAGCAGTGGACAGAAGAGCACAGATACGCAGTATTTT. Amino acids: CASSGQKSTDTQYF. This rearrangement joins TRBV10-1 to TRBJ2-3; TRBD1 might be the D (5 bases). Germline V gene lookup returns CDR1 WNHNN and CDR2 SYGVQD (reference sequence). V was pared by 4 bases and J by 0 bases, with 8 bases between. The CDR3 is 14 residues long.

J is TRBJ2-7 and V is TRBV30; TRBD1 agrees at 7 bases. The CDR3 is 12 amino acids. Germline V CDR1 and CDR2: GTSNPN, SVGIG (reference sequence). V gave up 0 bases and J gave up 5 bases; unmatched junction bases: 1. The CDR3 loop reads CAWSVTGDEQYF. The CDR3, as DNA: TGTGCCTGGAGTGTAACAGGGGACGAGCAGTACTTC.

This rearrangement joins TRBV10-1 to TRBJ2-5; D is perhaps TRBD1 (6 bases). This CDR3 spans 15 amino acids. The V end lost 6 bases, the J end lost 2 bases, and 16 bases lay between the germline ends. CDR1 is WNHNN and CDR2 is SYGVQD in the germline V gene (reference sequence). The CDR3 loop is CASRTGQRAQETQYF. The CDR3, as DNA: TGCGCCAGCAGGACCGGACAGAGAGCGCAAGAGACCCAGTACTTC.

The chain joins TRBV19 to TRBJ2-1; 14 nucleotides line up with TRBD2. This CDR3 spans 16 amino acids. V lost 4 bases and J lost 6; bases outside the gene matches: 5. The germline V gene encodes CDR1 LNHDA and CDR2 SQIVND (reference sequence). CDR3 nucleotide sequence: TGTGCCAGTAGTAGGGGACTAGCGGGGGTCCTCAATGAGCAGTTCTTC. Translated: CASSRGLAGVLNEQFF.

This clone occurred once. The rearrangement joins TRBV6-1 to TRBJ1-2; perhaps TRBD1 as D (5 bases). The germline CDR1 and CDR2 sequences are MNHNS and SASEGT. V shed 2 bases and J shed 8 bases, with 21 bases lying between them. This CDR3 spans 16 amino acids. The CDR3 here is CASSELGRTPEEGYTF. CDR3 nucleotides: TGTGCCAGCAGTGAACTCGGACGGACACCCGAGGAGGGCTACACCTTC.